This record looks at one TCR beta chain sequence and its context. Its antigen is currently unknown. This sample is part of a study of T cells expressing NK-cell markers. Across the whole study: The study drew TCR beta repertoires from sorted CD3+CD56+NKG2C+, CD3+CD56+NKG2C- and CD3+CD56-NKG2C+ T cells. Study findings and constraints: A few donors showed these clonotypes also leading the CD3+CD56-NKG2C+ fraction. The study left the HCMV specificity of expanded NKG2C+ T cell clones unresolved.

5'RACE template switching built TCR beta cDNA with unique molecular identifiers. TCRdb reprocessed the 5' RACE reads; each CDR3 protein has one entry and no DNA is given. Here the sample table reports over 350,000 distinct CDR3 sequences. The TCR comes from a woman aged 45-60 years in good health. Sequencing was performed on blood T cells: a sorted CD56 or NKG2C T cell subset, CD4+ or CD8+ T cells, or bulk PBMC T cells (not recorded which).

The CDR3 spells CASSLGLATYNEQFF. V usage is TRBV5-1 and J usage is TRBJ2-1. This CDR3 is 15 amino acids long. Germline V gives CDR1 SGHRS, CDR2 YFSETQ.